Following are 26 T cell receptor beta chains from one sample sequenced in a study of preoperative IRX-2 immunotherapy in early breast cancer. Generated by immunoSEQ multiplex PCR, the TCRdb table keeps only in-frame clones and is missing some. This sample has 4,500 to 5,500 clones, with under 85% found just once. Treatment here: preoperative locoregional IRX-2 cytokine immunotherapy. The material was tumor tissue, obtained before IRX-2 immunotherapy. Receptor source: a human donor with breast cancer.

This clone was counted between two and nine times. The V call is TRBV15, the J call TRBJ1-4; possible D gene TRBD1, 5 bases. This CDR3 region has 14 residues. Germline CDR1 is LNHNV and CDR2 is YYDKDF (reference sequence). Trimming cost V 3 bases and J 8 bases, with 13 bases left between them. CDR3 DNA sequence: TGTGCCACCAGCAGCGTCCAGGGAAGAGAAAAACTGTTTTTT. It codes for CATSSVQGREKLFF.

This chain connects TRBV22-1 to TRBJ2-2; the DNA was not used to check the table's D call, TRBD2. TRBV22-1 is an annotated pseudogene. The CDR3 consists of 16 residues. For the CDR3, the DNA is TGTGCCAGCAGTTTAGGGACTAGCGGGAGCACCGGGGAGCTGTTTTTT. Translated, it gives CASSLGTSGSTGELFF.

V gene TRBV28 combines with J gene TRBJ1-2; D might be TRBD1 (5 bases). This CDR3 comprises 12 residues. V was shortened by 5 bases and J by 5 bases, with 9 bases between the two germline ends. CDR1 and CDR2 from the germline V gene are MDHEN and SYDVKM. CDR3 region: CASSGAKYGYTF. The CDR3, as DNA: TGTGCCAGCAGTGGGGCAAAGTATGGCTACACCTTC.

There are a few counts of this clone. J is TRBJ2-5 and V is TRBV15; 8 bases align to TRBD2. With V trimmed by 2 bases and J by 7 bases, 6 bases remained unmatched. The CDR3 consists of 14 residues. Germline V CDR1 and CDR2: LNHNV, YYDKDF (reference sequence). The CDR3 protein is CATSRPPSGGTQYF. The CDR3 bases are TGTGCCACCAGCAGACCCCCGAGCGGGGGGACCCAGTACTTC.

The chain carries TRBV11-3 and TRBJ2-7; possible D gene TRBD1, 6 bases. Trimming took 1 base from V and 4 from J, leaving 11 bases between them. The CDR3 sequence is 14 residues long. The V gene's germline CDR1 is SGHNT and CDR2 YENEEA. CDR3 sequence: CASSLGAGEYEQYF. DNA for the CDR3: TGTGCCAGCAGCTTAGGGGCAGGGGAGTACGAGCAGTACTTC.

The chain carries TRBV6-8 and TRBJ2-1, with D perhaps TRBD2 (6 bases). Trimming removed 5 bases from V and 5 bases from J, with 16 bases in between. The germline V gene has CDR1 MNHGY and CDR2 SAAAGT. CDR3 size: 15 residues. CDR3 sequence reads: CASSLRAGQNNEQFF. CDR3 DNA: TGTGCCAGCAGTCTACGAGCGGGCCAGAACAATGAGCAGTTCTTC.

The genes are TRBV5-1 and TRBJ2-6; D remains unclear. Trimming took 0 bases from V and 0 from J, leaving 7 bases between them. The CDR3 has 16 amino acids. Germline V gene sequence: CDR1 SGHRS, CDR2 YFSETQ. The CDR3 is CASSLVPLSGANVLTF. The CDR3 nucleotides are TGCGCCAGCAGCTTGGTTCCTCTCTCTGGGGCCAACGTCCTGACTTTC.

The chain joins TRBV23-1 to TRBJ1-4, with 8 nucleotides matching TRBD1. TRBV23-1 is recorded as an ORF, its role being uncertain. This CDR3 is built from 13 residues. Trimming removed 8 bases from V and 5 bases from J; junction bases left unmatched: 4. The CDR3 loop reads CASSRQGNEKLFF. The CDR3 coding sequence is TGCGCCAGCTCCCGACAGGGGAATGAAAAACTGTTTTTT.

The rearrangement links TRBV6-8 to TRBJ2-1; D might be TRBD2 (6 bases). The CDR3 extends over 16 amino acids. Trimming left V 5 bases short and J 4 bases short, with 18 bases between. The germline gives CDR1 MNHGY, CDR2 SAAAGT. DNA of the CDR3: TGTGCCAGCAGTGCCCACGGAGGGCGGAGTTACAATGAGCAGTTCTTC. Encoded protein: CASSAHGGRSYNEQFF.

The V gene is TRBV28, the J gene TRBJ2-3; 7 positions agree with TRBD2. Germline V CDR1 and CDR2: MDHEN, SYDVKM. V was pared by 3 bases and J by 4 bases, with 7 bases of the junction left unmatched. This CDR3 spans 15 amino acids. DNA for the CDR3: TGTGCCAGCAGTTTTGGCGGGAGCGTTCCAGATACGCAGTATTTT. It codes for CASSFGGSVPDTQYF.

V is TRBV11-3 and J is TRBJ2-7; 8 bases are a match to TRBD1. The V segment lost 3 bases and the J segment 3 bases; nucleotides outside the gene matches: 7. CDR3 length: 15 residues. Germline V lookup: CDR1 SGHNT, CDR2 YENEEA. The CDR3 nucleotides read TGTGCCAGCAGCTTGGGGGACAGGAGACTCTACGAGCAGTACTTC. Encoded protein: CASSLGDRRLYEQYF. Full variable domain (rest looked up from reference TRBV11-3 and TRBJ2-7): EAGVVQSPRYKIIEKKQPVAFWCNPISGHNTLYWYLQNLGQGPELLIRYENEEAVDDSQLPKDRFSAERLKGVDSTLKIQPAELGDSAVYLCASSLGDRRLYEQYFGPGTRLTVT.

The rearrangement joins TRBV2 to TRBJ2-7; the D call may be TRBD1 or TRBD2 (5 bases each). The germline CDR1 and CDR2 sequences are SNHLY and FYNNEI. There are 14 residues in the CDR3. V lost 6 bases to trimming and J lost 5 bases, with 17 bases between them. Here the CDR3 DNA reads TGTGCCAGCAGCGTAGACGCAGGGAGCGACGAGCAGTACTTC. Translated, it gives CASSVDAGSDEQYF.

The chain has TRBV5-1 and TRBJ1-2, with TRBD1 matching over 9 bases. This CDR3 contains 15 residues. With 0 bases clipped from V and 9 bases from J, the junction kept 9 bases outside the gene matches. Germline V gene data show CDR1 as SGHRS and CDR2 as YFSETQ. The CDR3 here is CASSLAGQGVASYTF. The CDR3, as DNA: TGCGCCAGCAGCTTGGCGGGACAGGGAGTTGCAAGCTACACCTTC.

This chain links TRBV11-3 with TRBJ2-5, with D tentatively TRBD1 (6 bases). Trimming took 1 base from V and 2 from J, leaving 11 bases between them. The CDR3 is made up of 15 amino acids. Germline V CDR1 and CDR2: SGHNT, YENEEA. CDR3 protein: CASSLVTGSQETQYF. The CDR3 nucleotides read TGTGCCAGCAGCTTAGTAACAGGGAGTCAAGAGACCCAGTACTTC.

The V call is TRBV18, the J call TRBJ1-3, with 8 positions matching TRBD1. After removal of 3 bases from V and 3 bases from J, the junction contained 4 bases not matched to a gene. CDR3 size: 15 residues. Germline lookup yields CDR1 KGHSH and CDR2 LQKENI. Here the CDR3 reads CASSPQGADGNTIYF. The CDR3 nucleotides read TGTGCCAGCTCACCGCAGGGGGCGGATGGAAACACCATATATTTT.

The chain carries TRBV10-3 and TRBJ2-4; D gene uncertain. CDR3 length: 12 residues. The germline V gene has CDR1 ENHRY and CDR2 SYGVKD. V lost 2 bases to trimming and J lost 2 bases, with 1 base between them. The chain's CDR3 is CAISETKNIQYF. DNA for the CDR3: TGTGCCATCAGTGAGACCAAAAACATTCAGTACTTC.

The rearrangement uses TRBV6-8 and TRBJ1-5; 9 positions agree with TRBD1. After removal of 5 bases from V and 3 bases from J, the junction contained 5 bases not matched to a gene. Germline CDR1 is MNHGY and CDR2 is SAAAGT. The CDR3 consists of 15 residues. DNA of the CDR3: TGTGCCAGCAGTCTCGGACAGGGGAACAATCAGCCCCAGCATTTT. Its translation: CASSLGQGNNQPQHF.

CDR3 in DNA: TGTGCCAGCCTTAAGGGGCTTAGGGTGGGTTACGAGCAGTACTTC. Its translation is CASLKGLRVGYEQYF. This sequence joins TRBV28 and TRBJ2-7, with D tentatively TRBD1 (5 bases). The CDR3 contains 15 residues. The V end was cut by 8 bases, the J end by 4 bases, with 21 bases between. Germline V CDR1 and CDR2: MDHEN, SYDVKM.

The chain joins TRBV11-3 to TRBJ2-1; 9 nucleotides agree with TRBD2. Trimming took 3 bases from V and 6 from J; bases not matched to a gene: 6. The germline V gene encodes CDR1 SGHNT and CDR2 YENEEA. The CDR3 consists of 15 residues. CDR3 nucleotides: TGTGCCAGCAGCTTTCTCCAGCGGGGGGCCAATGAGCAGTTCTTC. Amino acid sequence: CASSFLQRGANEQFF. The complete variable domain, with remaining parts taken from reference TRBV11-3 and TRBJ2-1, reads EAGVVQSPRYKIIEKKQPVAFWCNPISGHNTLYWYLQNLGQGPELLIRYENEEAVDDSQLPKDRFSAERLKGVDSTLKIQPAELGDSAVYLCASSFLQRGANEQFFGPGTRLTVL.

The chain employs TRBV10-3 and TRBJ1-2, with D possibly TRBD1 on 5 matching bases. The CDR3 length is 16 residues. Germline CDR1 reads ENHRY; CDR2 reads SYGVKD. Trimming shortened V by 0 bases and J by 3 bases, and 14 bases separated the two germline ends. This CDR3 reads CAISESNQGYDYGYTF. The CDR3 coding sequence is TGTGCCATCAGTGAGTCGAATCAGGGCTACGACTATGGCTACACCTTC.

The CDR3 sequence: CASSPGTLQETQYF. The CDR3 coding sequence is TGTGCCAGCAGTCCCGGGACCCTCCAAGAGACCCAGTACTTC. The chain uses TRBV6-8 and TRBJ2-5; D tentatively reads TRBD1 or TRBD2 (5 bases each). The V gene lost 5 bases and the J gene lost 1 base, with 11 bases spanning the gap. CDR1 is MNHGY and CDR2 is SAAAGT in the germline V gene. The CDR3 sequence is 14 residues long.

The V and J genes are TRBV28 and TRBJ2-7, with TRBD1 as a possible D gene (6 bases). The CDR3 extends over 14 amino acids. V dropped 2 bases and J dropped 2 bases, with 10 bases sitting between them. The germline gives CDR1 MDHEN, CDR2 SYDVKM. The CDR3 here is CASSLRGITYEQYF. DNA of the CDR3: TGTGCCAGCAGTTTAAGGGGGATCACCTACGAGCAGTACTTC. The full variable domain, its missing parts supplied by reference TRBV28 and TRBJ2-7, is DVKVTQSSRYLVKRTGEKVFLECVQDMDHENMFWYRQDPGLGLRLIYFSYDVKMKEKGDIPEGYSVSREKKERFSLILESASTNQTSMYLCASSLRGITYEQYFGPGTRLTVT.

V gene TRBV6-8 combines with J gene TRBJ1-5, with 8 bases matching TRBD1. Germline CDR1 and CDR2: MNHGY and SAAAGT. The length of the CDR3 is 14 residues. V shed 2 bases, J shed 11 bases, and the junction held 8 bases outside the gene matches. The CDR3, as DNA: TGTGCCAGCAGTTACCGAGACAGGGGCTGGTCCCAGCATTTT. Amino acids: CASSYRDRGWSQHF.

This clone occurred once. This chain joins TRBV6-8 and TRBJ2-3, with 8 bases aligning to TRBD2. The CDR3 consists of 15 residues. Germline CDR1 MNHGY, CDR2 SAAAGT. V was clipped by 3 bases and J by 5 bases; unmatched bases: 7. The CDR3: CASSYGAGVVDTQYF. In DNA, the CDR3 is TGTGCCAGCAGTTATGGAGCGGGAGTGGTAGATACGCAGTATTTT.

This clone appeared a single time. This sequence joins TRBV19 and TRBJ2-3; 10 positions agree with TRBD2. V was clipped by 6 bases and J by 4 bases; unmatched bases: 4. The CDR3 runs 14 residues. Germline CDR1 LNHDA, CDR2 SQIVND (reference sequence). The CDR3 DNA follows: TGTGCCAGTAGGGAAGCGGGAGGGCCAGATACGCAGTATTTT. Its protein product is CASREAGGPDTQYF.

The chain's CDR3 is CASGTRPGEQFF. Here the CDR3 DNA reads TGTGCCAGCGGGACTCGGCCGGGGGAGCAGTTCTTC. The chain is built from TRBV6-8 and TRBJ2-1; maybe TRBD2 (6 bases). This CDR3 is 12 amino acids long. CDR1 is MNHGY, CDR2 SAAAGT, per germline. V was clipped by 8 bases and J by 10 bases, with 15 bases between them.